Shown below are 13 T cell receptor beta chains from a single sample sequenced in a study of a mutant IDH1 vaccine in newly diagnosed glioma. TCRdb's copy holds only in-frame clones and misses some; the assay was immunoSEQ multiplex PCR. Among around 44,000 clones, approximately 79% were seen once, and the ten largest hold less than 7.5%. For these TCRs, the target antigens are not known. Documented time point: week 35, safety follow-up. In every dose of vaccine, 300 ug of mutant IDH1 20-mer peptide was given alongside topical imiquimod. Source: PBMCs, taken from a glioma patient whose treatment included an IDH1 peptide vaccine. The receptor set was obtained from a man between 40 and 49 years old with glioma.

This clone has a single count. This CDR3 is CASSWWAGGDTEAFF. The CDR3 DNA reads as TGTGCCAGCAGTTGGTGGGCAGGGGGAGATACTGAAGCTTTCTTT. This chain connects TRBV6-5 to TRBJ1-1, with 7 positions matching TRBD1. V dropped 4 bases and J dropped 5; count of bases not matched to a gene: 10. The CDR3 is made up of 15 amino acids. The V gene's germline CDR1 is MNHEY and CDR2 SVGAGI.

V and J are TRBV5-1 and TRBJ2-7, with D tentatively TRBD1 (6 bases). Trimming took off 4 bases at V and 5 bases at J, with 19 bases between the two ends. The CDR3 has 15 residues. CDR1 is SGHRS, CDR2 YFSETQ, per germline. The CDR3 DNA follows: TGCGCCAGCAGCGCACGAGGGGGTACGGTCGACGAGCAGTACTTC. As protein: CASSARGGTVDEQYF.

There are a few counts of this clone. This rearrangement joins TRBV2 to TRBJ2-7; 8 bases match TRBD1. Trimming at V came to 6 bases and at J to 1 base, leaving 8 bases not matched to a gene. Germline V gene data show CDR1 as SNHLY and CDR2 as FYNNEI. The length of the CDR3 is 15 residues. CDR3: CASRVDRANSYEQYF. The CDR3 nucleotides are TGTGCCAGCAGGGTGGACAGGGCCAATTCCTACGAGCAGTACTTC.

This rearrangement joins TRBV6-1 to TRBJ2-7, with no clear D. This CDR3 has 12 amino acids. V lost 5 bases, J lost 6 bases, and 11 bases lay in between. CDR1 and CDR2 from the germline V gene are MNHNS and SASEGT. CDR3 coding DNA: TGTGCCAGCAGTCAGTACCGCGGCGAGCAGTACTTC. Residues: CASSQYRGEQYF.

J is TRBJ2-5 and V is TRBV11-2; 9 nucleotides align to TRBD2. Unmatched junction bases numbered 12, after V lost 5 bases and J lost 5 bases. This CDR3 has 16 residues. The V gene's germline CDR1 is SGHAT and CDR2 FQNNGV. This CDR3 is CASSPRGAGGGETQYF. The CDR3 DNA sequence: TGTGCCAGCAGCCCCCGGGGAGCGGGGGGCGGGGAGACCCAGTACTTC.

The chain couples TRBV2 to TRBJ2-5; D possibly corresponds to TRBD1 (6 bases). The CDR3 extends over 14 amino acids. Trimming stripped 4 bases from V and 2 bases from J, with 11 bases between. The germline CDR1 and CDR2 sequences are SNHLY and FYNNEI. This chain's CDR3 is CASSGKGGQETQYF. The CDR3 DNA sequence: TGTGCCAGCAGTGGTAAAGGGGGACAAGAGACCCAGTACTTC.

For the CDR3, the DNA is TGTGCCACCAGCAGAGATGGACAGGGGCCGAGACCCTACGAGCAGTACTTC. This sequence encodes CATSRDGQGPRPYEQYF. The V call is TRBV15, the J call TRBJ2-7, with 9 bases identical to TRBD1. This CDR3 is built from 17 residues. Germline V gene sequence: CDR1 LNHNV, CDR2 YYDKDF (reference sequence). J was trimmed by 2 bases and V by 0 bases; bases with no gene match: 8.

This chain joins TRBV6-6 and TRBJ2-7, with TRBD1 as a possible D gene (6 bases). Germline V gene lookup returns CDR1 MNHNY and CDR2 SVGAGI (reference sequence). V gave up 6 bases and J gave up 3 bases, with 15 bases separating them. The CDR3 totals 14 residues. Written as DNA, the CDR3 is TGTGCCAGCAGCCCCCGGTCAGGGGACTACGAGCAGTACTTC. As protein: CASSPRSGDYEQYF.

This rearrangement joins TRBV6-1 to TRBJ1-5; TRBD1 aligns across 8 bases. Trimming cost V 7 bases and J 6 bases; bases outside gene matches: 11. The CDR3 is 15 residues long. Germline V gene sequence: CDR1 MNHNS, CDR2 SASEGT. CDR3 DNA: TGTGCCAGCAATATCGGGACAGGCTTAAGTCAGCCCCAGCATTTT. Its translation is CASNIGTGLSQPQHF.

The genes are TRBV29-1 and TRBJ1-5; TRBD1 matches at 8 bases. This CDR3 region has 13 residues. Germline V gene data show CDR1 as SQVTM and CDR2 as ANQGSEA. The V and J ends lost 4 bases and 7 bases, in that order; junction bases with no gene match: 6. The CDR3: CSVAGQGGQPQHF. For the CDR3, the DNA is TGCAGCGTTGCCGGACAGGGCGGGCAGCCCCAGCATTTT.

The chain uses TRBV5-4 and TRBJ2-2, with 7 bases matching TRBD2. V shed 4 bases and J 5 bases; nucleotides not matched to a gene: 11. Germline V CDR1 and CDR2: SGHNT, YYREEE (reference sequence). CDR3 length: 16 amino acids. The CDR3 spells CASSGPGEGGTGELFF. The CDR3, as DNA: TGTGCCAGCAGCGGACCCGGCGAGGGAGGGACCGGGGAGCTGTTTTTT.

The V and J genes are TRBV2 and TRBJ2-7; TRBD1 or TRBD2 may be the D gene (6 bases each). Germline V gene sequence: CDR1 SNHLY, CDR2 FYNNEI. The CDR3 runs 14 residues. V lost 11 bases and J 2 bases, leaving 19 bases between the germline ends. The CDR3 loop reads CAGSRGAYAYEQYF. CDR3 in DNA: TGTGCCGGATCTAGGGGGGCCTACGCCTACGAGCAGTACTTC.

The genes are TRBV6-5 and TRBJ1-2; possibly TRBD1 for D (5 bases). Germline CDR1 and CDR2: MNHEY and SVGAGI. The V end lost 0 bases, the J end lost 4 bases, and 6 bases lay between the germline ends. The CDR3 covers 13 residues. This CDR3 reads CASSYSQGYGYTF. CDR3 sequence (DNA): TGTGCCAGCAGTTACTCGCAGGGCTATGGCTACACCTTC.